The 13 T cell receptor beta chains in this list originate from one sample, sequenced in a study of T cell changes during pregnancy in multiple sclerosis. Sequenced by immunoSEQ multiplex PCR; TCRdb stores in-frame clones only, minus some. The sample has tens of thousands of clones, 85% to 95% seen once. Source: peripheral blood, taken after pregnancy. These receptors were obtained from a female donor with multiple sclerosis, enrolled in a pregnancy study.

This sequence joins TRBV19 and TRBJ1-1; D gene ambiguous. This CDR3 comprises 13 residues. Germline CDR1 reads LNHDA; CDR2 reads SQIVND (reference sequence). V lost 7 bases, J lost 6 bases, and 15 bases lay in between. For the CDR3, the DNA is TGTGCCAGTAACTTGCGGGTTTCGGCTGAAGCTTTCTTT. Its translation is CASNLRVSAEAFF.

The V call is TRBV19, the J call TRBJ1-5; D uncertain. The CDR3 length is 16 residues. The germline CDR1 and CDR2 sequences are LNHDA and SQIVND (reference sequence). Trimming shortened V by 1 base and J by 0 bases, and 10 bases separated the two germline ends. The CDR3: CASSIAQIYSNQPQHF. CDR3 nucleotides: TGTGCCAGTAGTATAGCCCAGATATATAGCAATCAGCCCCAGCATTTT.

CDR3 in amino acids: CASSSPPLTGKETQYF. DNA of the CDR3: TGTGCCAGCAGCTCCCCCCCTCTCACAGGGAAAGAGACCCAGTACTTC. The rearrangement joins TRBV5-4 to TRBJ2-5; perhaps TRBD1 as D (6 bases). Germline assignment: CDR1 SGHNT and CDR2 YYREEE (reference sequence). The CDR3 has 16 residues. V lost 3 bases and J lost 3, with 18 bases in between.

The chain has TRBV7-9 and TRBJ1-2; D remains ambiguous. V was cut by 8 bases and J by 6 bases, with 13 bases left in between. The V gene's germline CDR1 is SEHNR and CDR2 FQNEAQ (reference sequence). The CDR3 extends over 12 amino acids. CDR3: CASAPPGNGYTF. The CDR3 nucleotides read TGTGCCAGCGCCCCCCCCGGGAATGGCTACACCTTC.

CDR3 in DNA: TGTGCCAGCTCACTAGGACAACCCAATCAGCCCCAGCATTTT. This sequence encodes CASSLGQPNQPQHF. The chain has TRBV18 and TRBJ1-5, with D perhaps TRBD1 (5 bases). Trimming shortened V by 4 bases and J by 3 bases, and 10 bases separated the two germline ends. The CDR3 contains 14 residues. Looked up from germline, CDR1 is KGHSH and CDR2 is LQKENI.

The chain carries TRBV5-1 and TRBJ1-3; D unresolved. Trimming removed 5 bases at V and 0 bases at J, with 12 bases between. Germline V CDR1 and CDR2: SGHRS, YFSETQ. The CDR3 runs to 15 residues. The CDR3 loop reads CASRPPGVSGNTIYF. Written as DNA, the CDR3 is TGCGCCAGCAGACCGCCCGGAGTCTCTGGAAACACCATATATTTT.

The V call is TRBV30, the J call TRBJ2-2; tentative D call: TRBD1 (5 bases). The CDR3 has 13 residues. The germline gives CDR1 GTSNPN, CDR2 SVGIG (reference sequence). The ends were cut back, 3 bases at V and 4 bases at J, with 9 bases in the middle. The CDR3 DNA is TGTGCCTGGAGATCACAGGCCACCGGGGAGCTGTTTTTT. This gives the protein CAWRSQATGELFF. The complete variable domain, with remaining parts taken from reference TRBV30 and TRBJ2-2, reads SQTIHQWPATLVQPVGSPLSLECTVEGTSNPNLYWYRQAAGRGLQLLFYSVGIGQISSEVPQNLSASRPQDRQFILSSKKLLLSDSGFYLCAWRSQATGELFFGEGSRLTVL.

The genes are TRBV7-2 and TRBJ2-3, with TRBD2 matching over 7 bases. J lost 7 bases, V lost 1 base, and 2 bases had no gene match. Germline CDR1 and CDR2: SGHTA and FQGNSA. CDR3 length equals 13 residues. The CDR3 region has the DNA TGTGCCAGCAGCTTAGGGGAGGGGAATACGCAGTATTTT. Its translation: CASSLGEGNTQYF.

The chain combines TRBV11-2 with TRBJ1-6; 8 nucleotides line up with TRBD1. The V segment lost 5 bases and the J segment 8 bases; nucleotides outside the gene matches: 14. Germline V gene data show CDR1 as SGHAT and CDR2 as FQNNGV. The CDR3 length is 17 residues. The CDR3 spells CASSPWTGFISDSPLHF. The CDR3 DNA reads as TGTGCCAGCAGCCCGTGGACAGGGTTTATTTCTGATTCACCCCTCCACTTT.

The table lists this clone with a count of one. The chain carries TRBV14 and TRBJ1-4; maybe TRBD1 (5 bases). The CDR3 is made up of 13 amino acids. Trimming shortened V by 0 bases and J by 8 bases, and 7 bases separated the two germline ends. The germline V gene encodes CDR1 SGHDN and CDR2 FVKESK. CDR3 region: CASSQEGGEKLFF. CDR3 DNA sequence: TGTGCCAGCAGCCAAGAGGGGGGGGAAAAACTGTTTTTT.

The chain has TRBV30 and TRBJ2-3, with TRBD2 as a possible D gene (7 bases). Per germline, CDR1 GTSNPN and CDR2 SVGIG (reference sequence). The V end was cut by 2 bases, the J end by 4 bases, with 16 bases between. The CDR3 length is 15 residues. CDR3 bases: TGTGCCTGGAGTCTGGGGGGGGGCCAGCCAGATACGCAGTATTTT. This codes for CAWSLGGGQPDTQYF.

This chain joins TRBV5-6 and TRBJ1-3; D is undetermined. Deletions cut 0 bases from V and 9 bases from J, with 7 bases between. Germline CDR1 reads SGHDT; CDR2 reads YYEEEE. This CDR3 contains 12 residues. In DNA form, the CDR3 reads TGTGCCAGCAGCTTGGAGCCGAGCACCATATATTTT. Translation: CASSLEPSTIYF.

The DNA for the CDR3 is TGTGCCAGCAGCCCGATGCAGGGGAGAAGCTATGGCTACACCTTC. This encodes CASSPMQGRSYGYTF. The genes are TRBV7-9 and TRBJ1-2, with a possible D match to TRBD1 (6 bases). In germline, CDR1 is SEHNR, CDR2 FQNEAQ (reference sequence). V gave up 5 bases and J gave up 4 bases, with 17 bases separating them. The CDR3 is 15 amino acids.